Each of the 13 T cell receptor beta chains below was sequenced from the same sample in a study of OX40 agonist ivuxolimab in advanced cancers. Here immunoSEQ multiplex PCR was the method, and the copy in TCRdb shows in-frame clones only, minus some. Here the sample spans under 140,000 clones, approximately 90% being singletons. Source: CD4+ or CD8+ T cells sorted from blood, taken in a trial of the OX40 agonist ivuxolimab. These receptors were obtained from an adult with an advanced solid tumor such as melanoma, head and neck, liver or kidney cancer.

V usage is TRBV7-3 and J usage is TRBJ1-6; TRBD1 aligns across 9 bases. Germline CDR1 is SGHTA and CDR2 is FQGTGA. The junction had 6 bases not matched to a gene; V was cut back by 5 bases and J by 7 bases. The CDR3 extends over 15 amino acids. DNA of the CDR3: TGTGCCAGCAGCCCATCGACAGGGGGGAATTCACCCCTCCACTTT. Translated: CASSPSTGGNSPLHF.

The rearrangement joins TRBV28 to TRBJ1-2; possibly TRBD1 for D (6 bases). This CDR3 region has 14 residues. V was pared by 10 bases and J by 6 bases, with 21 bases between. Germline loops: CDR1 MDHEN, CDR2 SYDVKM. The chain's CDR3 is CATAGTSNGDGYTF. The CDR3 DNA follows: TGTGCCACCGCCGGGACATCGAATGGGGATGGCTACACCTTC.

The V and J genes are TRBV29-1 and TRBJ1-5; possibly TRBD1 for D (6 bases). The germline V gene encodes CDR1 SQVTM and CDR2 ANQGSEA. The CDR3 totals 13 residues. With 4 bases removed from V and 1 base from J, the gap between germline ends came to 8 bases. The CDR3 protein is CSVGGRSNQPQHF. The CDR3 DNA is TGCAGCGTTGGGGGGCGCAGCAATCAGCCCCAGCATTTT. Filled out from reference TRBV29-1 and TRBJ1-5, the complete variable domain reads SAVISQKPSRDICQRGTSLTIQCQVDSQVTMMFWYRQQPGQSLTLIATANQGSEATYESGFVIDKFPISRPNLTFSTLTVSNMSPEDSSIYLCSVGGRSNQPQHFGDGTRLSIL.

V usage is TRBV6-5 and J usage is TRBJ2-7; perhaps TRBD2 as D (7 bases). Germline V gene lookup returns CDR1 MNHEY and CDR2 SVGAGI. This CDR3 is 15 amino acids long. Trimming stripped 7 bases from V and 1 base from J, with 17 bases between. This chain's CDR3 is CASTRFRGASYEQYF. The CDR3 DNA is TGTGCCAGCACCCGTTTTCGGGGGGCTTCCTACGAGCAGTACTTC.

The chain uses TRBV28 and TRBJ1-4, with 12 bases lining up with TRBD1. The CDR3 sequence is 18 residues long. J gave up 5 bases and V 3 bases, and 10 bases lay outside the gene matches. Germline V lookup: CDR1 MDHEN, CDR2 SYDVKM. CDR3 DNA sequence: TGTGCCAGCAGTTTCTCCGGGACAGGGGGCGTGGAGAATGAAAAACTGTTTTTT. This codes for CASSFSGTGGVENEKLFF.

This chain connects TRBV9 to TRBJ1-1, with D possibly matching TRBD1 (6 bases). The CDR3 is 15 residues long. V dropped 3 bases and J dropped 9 bases, with 21 bases sitting between them. Germline V gives CDR1 SGDLS, CDR2 YYNGEE. As DNA, the CDR3 is TGTGCCAGCAGCGGAGATGATGGGGGGCGGGAAAAAGCTTTCTTT. This translates into CASSGDDGGREKAFF.

J is TRBJ1-5 and V is TRBV15; D is undetermined. CDR1 and CDR2 (germline): LNHNV, YYDKDF (reference sequence). The CDR3 runs 12 residues. V was pared by 4 bases and J by 5 bases, with 6 bases between. The CDR3 nucleotides read TGTGCCACCAGCACCTCGGATCAGCCCCAGCATTTT. Translated, it gives CATSTSDQPQHF.

About this clone itself: The same CDR3 arises from other DNA sequences in this sample as well. This chain connects TRBV18 to TRBJ1-5, with D unresolved. From germline, CDR1 is KGHSH and CDR2 LQKENI. The CDR3 is 13 amino acids. V was cut by 3 bases and J by 1 base, with 4 bases left in between. The CDR3 nucleotides read TGTGCCAGCTCACCGGACAGCAATCAGCCCCAGCATTTT. Translating gives CASSPDSNQPQHF.

This clone is a singleton in its sample. The rearrangement links TRBV7-2 to TRBJ2-3; D is possibly TRBD2 (6 bases). This CDR3 is built from 15 residues. The V and J ends lost 2 bases and 1 base respectively, with 10 bases between them. Germline CDR1 SGHTA, CDR2 FQGNSA. The CDR3 nucleotides read TGTGCCAGCAGCTTATCGGCTAGCGGCACAGATACGCAGTATTTT. It is translated as CASSLSASGTDTQYF.

The V gene is TRBV9, the J gene TRBJ1-2; D uncertain. Germline values: CDR1 SGDLS, CDR2 YYNGEE. V was cut by 0 bases and J by 3 bases, with 12 bases left in between. The CDR3 length is 15 residues. The CDR3 protein is CASSVGRVGDYGYTF. DNA for the CDR3: TGTGCCAGCAGCGTAGGGAGGGTTGGGGACTATGGCTACACCTTC.

This chain uses TRBV6-1 with TRBJ1-4, with TRBD1 as a possible D gene (6 bases). The CDR3 is 13 amino acids. V lost 5 bases, J lost 8 bases, and 12 bases lay in between. The V gene's germline CDR1 is MNHNS and CDR2 SASEGT. The CDR3 bases are TGTGCCAGCAGTTCGACAGGAAGGGAAAAACTGTTTTTT. It translates to CASSSTGREKLFF.

In its sample, this clone was seen once. The genes are TRBV19 and TRBJ1-2; D perhaps matches TRBD1 (5 bases). V was shortened by 3 bases and J by 7 bases, with 12 bases between the two germline ends. This CDR3 comprises 13 residues. Germline V gives CDR1 LNHDA, CDR2 SQIVND (reference sequence). CDR3 bases: TGTGCCAGTAGTATTCTAGGGACGCCTGGCTACACCTTC. As protein: CASSILGTPGYTF.

The V gene is TRBV19, the J gene TRBJ1-1; 11 bases match TRBD1. The J segment lost 8 bases and the V segment lost 5 bases, leaving 10 bases of the junction unmatched. This CDR3 has 15 residues. Germline V gives CDR1 LNHDA, CDR2 SQIVND (reference sequence). The DNA for the CDR3 is TGTGCCAGTAGTCAACGGACAGGGGGCGCAGAGGAAGCTTTCTTT. Its protein product is CASSQRTGGAEEAFF.